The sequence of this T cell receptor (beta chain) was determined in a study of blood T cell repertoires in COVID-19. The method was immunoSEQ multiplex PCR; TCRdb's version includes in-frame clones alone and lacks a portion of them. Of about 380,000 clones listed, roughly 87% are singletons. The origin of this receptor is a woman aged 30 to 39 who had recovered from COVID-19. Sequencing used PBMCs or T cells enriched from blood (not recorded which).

The CDR3 reads CAISEGVLVIPVGNTIYF. The DNA for the CDR3 is TGTGCCATCAGTGAAGGGGTTCTGGTTATCCCAGTAGGAAACACCATATATTTT. The chain combines TRBV10-3 with TRBJ1-3, with D perhaps TRBD1 (5 bases). Germline CDR1 is ENHRY and CDR2 is SYGVKD. This CDR3 is built from 18 residues. V lost 3 bases, J lost 4 bases, and 22 bases lay in between.